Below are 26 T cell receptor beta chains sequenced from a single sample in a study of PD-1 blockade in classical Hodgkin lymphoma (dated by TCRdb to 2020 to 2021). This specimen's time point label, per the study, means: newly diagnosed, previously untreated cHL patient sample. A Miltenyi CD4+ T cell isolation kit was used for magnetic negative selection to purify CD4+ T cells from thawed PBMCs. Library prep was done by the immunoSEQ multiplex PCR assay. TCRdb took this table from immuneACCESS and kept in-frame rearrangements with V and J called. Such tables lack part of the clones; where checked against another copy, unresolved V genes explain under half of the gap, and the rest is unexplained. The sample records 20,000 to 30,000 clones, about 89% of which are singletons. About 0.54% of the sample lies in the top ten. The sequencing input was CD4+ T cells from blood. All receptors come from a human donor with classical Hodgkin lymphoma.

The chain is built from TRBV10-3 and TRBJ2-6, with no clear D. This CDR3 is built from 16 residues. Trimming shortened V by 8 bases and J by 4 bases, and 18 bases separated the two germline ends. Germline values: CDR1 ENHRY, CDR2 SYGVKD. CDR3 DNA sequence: TGTGCCATCCCTGGGCAGCCTCGGTCCGGGGCCAACGTCCTGACTTTC. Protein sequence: CAIPGQPRSGANVLTF.

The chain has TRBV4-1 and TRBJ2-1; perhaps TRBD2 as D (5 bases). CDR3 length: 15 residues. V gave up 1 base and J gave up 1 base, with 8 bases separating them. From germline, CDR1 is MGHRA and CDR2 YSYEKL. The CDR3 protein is CASSQVGSSYNEQFF. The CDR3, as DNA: TGCGCCAGCAGCCAAGTTGGGAGTTCCTACAATGAGCAGTTCTTC.

The CDR3 here is CASSSLARFSGGAYEQYF. The CDR3 coding sequence is TGTGCCAGCAGCTCCCTAGCCCGTTTTAGCGGGGGGGCCTACGAGCAGTACTTC. The chain is built from TRBV7-2 and TRBJ2-7, with TRBD2 identical over 11 bases. The CDR3 totals 18 residues. Germline CDR1 is SGHTA and CDR2 is FQGNSA. The V gene end was trimmed by 4 bases and the J gene end by 2 bases; junction bases not matched to a gene: 13.

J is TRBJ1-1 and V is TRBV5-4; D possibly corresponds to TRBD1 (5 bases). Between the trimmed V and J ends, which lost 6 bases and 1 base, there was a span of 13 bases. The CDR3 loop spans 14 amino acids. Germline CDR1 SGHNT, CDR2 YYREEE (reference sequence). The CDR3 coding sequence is TGTGCCAGCACCTCGGGACGGCCGAACACTGAAGCTTTCTTT. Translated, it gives CASTSGRPNTEAFF.

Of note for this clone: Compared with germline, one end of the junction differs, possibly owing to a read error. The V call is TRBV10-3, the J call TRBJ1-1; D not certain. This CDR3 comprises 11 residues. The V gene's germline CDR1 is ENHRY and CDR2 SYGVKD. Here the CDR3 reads CAISTDTQAFF. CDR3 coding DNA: TGTGCCATCAGTACCGACACTCAAGCTTTCTTT.

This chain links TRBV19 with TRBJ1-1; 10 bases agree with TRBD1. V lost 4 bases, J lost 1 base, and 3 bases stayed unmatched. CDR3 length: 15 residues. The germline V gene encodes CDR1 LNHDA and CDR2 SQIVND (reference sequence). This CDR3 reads CASSTRQGANTEAFF. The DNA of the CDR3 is TGTGCCAGTAGTACCCGACAGGGGGCGAACACTGAAGCTTTCTTT.

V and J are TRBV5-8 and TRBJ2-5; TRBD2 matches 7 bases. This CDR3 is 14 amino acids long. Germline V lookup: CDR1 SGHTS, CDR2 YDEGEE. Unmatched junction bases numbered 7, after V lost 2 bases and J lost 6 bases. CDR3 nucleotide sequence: TGTGCCAGCAGCTTCCTGGGACTACGAAAGACCCAGTACTTC. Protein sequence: CASSFLGLRKTQYF.

The CDR3 protein is CASSFGGQPQETQYF. CDR3 coding DNA: TGTGCCAGCAGCTTTGGCGGACAGCCCCAAGAGACCCAGTACTTC. The chain employs TRBV11-2 and TRBJ2-5; D perhaps matches TRBD1 (6 bases). CDR1 is SGHAT, CDR2 FQNNGV, per germline. The CDR3 extends over 15 amino acids. The V gene lost 3 bases and the J gene lost 1 base, with 12 bases spanning the gap.

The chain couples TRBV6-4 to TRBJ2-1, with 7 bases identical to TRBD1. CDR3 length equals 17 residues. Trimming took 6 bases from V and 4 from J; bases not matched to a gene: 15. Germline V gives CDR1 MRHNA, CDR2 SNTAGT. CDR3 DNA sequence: TGTGCCAGCAGCCCTTCAGGGGGTATGGTCCGATACAATGAGCAGTTCTTC. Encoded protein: CASSPSGGMVRYNEQFF.

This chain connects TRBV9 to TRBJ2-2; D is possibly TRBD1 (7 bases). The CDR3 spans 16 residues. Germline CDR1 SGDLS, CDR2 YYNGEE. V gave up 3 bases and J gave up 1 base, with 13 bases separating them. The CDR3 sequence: CASSASGDRNTGELFF. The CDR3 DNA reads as TGTGCCAGCAGCGCCTCGGGGGACAGGAACACCGGGGAGCTGTTTTTT.

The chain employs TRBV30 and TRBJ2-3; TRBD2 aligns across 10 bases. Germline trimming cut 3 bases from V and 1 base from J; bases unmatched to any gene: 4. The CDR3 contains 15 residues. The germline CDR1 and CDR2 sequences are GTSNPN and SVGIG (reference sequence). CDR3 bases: TGTGCCTGGAGCTATACTAGCGGGGGCACAGATACGCAGTATTTT. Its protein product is CAWSYTSGGTDTQYF.

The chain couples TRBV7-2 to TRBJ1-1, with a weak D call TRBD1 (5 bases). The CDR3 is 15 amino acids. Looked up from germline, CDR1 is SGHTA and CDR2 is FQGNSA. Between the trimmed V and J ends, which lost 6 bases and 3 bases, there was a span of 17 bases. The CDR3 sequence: CASRPTRLGDTEAFF. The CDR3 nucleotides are TGTGCCAGCAGACCCACAAGATTGGGGGACACTGAAGCTTTCTTT.

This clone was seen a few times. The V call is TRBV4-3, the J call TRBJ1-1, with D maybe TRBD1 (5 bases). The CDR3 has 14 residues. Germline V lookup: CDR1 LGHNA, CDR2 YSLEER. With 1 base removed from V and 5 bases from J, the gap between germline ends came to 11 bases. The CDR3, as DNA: TGCGCCAGCAGCCAAGTCAGGGAACTAACTGAAGCTTTCTTT. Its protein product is CASSQVRELTEAFF.

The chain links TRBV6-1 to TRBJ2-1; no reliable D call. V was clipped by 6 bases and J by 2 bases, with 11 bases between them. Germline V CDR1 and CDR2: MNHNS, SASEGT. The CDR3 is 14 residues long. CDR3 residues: CASRASNPYNEQFF. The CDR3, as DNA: TGTGCCAGCAGGGCCTCGAACCCCTACAATGAGCAGTTCTTC.

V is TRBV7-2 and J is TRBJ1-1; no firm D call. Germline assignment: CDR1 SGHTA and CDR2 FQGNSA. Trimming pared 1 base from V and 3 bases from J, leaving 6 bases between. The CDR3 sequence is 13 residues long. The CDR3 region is CASSLGGDTEAFF. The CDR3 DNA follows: TGTGCCAGCAGCTTAGGCGGGGACACTGAAGCTTTCTTT.

The CDR3 protein is CASSYEGGAREKLFF. CDR3 nucleotides: TGTGCCAGCAGCTATGAAGGGGGGGCCCGAGAAAAACTGTTTTTT. This rearrangement joins TRBV25-1 to TRBJ1-4, with D perhaps TRBD1 (6 bases). Germline assignment: CDR1 MGHDK and CDR2 SYGVNS. CDR3 length: 15 amino acids. Deletions cut 6 bases from V and 8 bases from J, with 19 bases between.

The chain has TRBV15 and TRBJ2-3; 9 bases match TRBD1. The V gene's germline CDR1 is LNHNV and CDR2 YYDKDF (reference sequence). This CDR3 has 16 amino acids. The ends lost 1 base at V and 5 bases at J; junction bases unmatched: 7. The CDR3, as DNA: TGTGCCACCAGCAGAGTCACAGGGGGCCAGAAAGATACGCAGTATTTT. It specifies CATSRVTGGQKDTQYF.

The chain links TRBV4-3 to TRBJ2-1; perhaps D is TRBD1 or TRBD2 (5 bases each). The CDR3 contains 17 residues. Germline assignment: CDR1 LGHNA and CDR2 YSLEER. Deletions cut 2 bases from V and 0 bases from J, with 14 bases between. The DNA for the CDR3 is TGCGCCAGCAGCCAACTCCACAGGAGGAGCTCCTACAATGAGCAGTTCTTC. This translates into CASSQLHRRSSYNEQFF.

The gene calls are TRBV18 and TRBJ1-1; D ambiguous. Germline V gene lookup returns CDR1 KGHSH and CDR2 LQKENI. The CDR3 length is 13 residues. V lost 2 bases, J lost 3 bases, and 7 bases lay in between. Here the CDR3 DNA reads TGTGCCAGCTCACCAATCAAGGACACTGAAGCTTTCTTT. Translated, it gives CASSPIKDTEAFF.

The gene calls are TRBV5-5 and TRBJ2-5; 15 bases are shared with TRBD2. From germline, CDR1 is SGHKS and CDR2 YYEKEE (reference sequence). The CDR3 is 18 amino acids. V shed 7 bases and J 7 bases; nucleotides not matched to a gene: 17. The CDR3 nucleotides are TGTGCCAGCTACCCAACGTCCGGGACTAGCGGGGGGTTTGGGACCCAGTACTTC. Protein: CASYPTSGTSGGFGTQYF.

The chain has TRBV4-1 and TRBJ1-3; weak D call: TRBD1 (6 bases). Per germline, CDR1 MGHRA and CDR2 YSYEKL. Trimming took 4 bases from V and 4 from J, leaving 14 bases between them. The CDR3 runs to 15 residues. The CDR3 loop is CASSRGRTAGNTIYF. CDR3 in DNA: TGCGCCAGCAGCCGCGGAAGGACAGCCGGAAACACCATATATTTT.

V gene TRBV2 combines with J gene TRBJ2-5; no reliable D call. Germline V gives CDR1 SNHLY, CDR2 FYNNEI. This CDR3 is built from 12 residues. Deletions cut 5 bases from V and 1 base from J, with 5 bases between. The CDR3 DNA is TGTGCCAGCAGTCTCGTCCAAGAGACCCAGTACTTC. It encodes CASSLVQETQYF.

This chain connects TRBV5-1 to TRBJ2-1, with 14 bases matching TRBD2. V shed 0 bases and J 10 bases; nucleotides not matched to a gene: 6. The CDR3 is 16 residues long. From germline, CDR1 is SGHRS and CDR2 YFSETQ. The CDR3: CASSLGGLAGAEEQFF. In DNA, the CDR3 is TGCGCCAGCAGCTTGGGGGGACTAGCGGGGGCCGAAGAGCAGTTCTTC.

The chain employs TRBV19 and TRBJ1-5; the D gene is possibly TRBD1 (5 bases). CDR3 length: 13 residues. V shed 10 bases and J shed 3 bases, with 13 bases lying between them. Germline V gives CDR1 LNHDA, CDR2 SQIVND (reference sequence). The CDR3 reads CATRGGINQPQHF. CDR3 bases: TGTGCCACCCGGGGGGGTATCAATCAGCCCCAGCATTTT.

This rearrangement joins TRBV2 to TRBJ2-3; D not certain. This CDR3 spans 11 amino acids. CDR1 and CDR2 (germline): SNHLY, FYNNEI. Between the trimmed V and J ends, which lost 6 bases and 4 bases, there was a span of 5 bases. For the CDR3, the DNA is TGTGCCAGCAGCGTGGCAGATACGCAGTATTTT. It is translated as CASSVADTQYF.

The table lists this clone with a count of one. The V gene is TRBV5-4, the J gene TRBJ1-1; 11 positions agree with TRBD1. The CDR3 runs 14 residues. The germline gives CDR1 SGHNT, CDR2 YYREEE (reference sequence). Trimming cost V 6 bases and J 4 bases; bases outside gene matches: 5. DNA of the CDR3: TGTGCCAGCAACCTCGGACAGGGGGCCACTGAAGCTTTCTTT. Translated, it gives CASNLGQGATEAFF.